The 17 T cell receptor beta chains reported below all come from one sample, sequenced in a study of vaccination effects on CD4 cells after COVID-19. TCRdb's copy holds only in-frame clones and misses some; the assay was immunoSEQ multiplex PCR. The sample records 35,000 to 55,000 clones, approximately 81% being singletons. Peptide-pool stimulation followed by sequencing identified expanded antigen-specific CD4+ clonotypes in the ViraFEST assay. Culture proceeded for approximately nine days, and CD4+ T cells were then isolated. This individual contracted SARS-CoV-2 between March and December 2020, as verified by PCR. These receptors lack a known antigen. This specimen was CD4+ T cells from PBMCs cultured with a peptide pool, taken before COVID-19 vaccination. These receptors were obtained from a human donor who had a prior SARS-CoV-2 infection.

This clone was counted a few times. The rearrangement joins TRBV3-1 (or the pseudogene TRBV3-2) to TRBJ2-3; D unresolved. Germline loops: CDR1 LGHDT, CDR2 YNNKEL (reference sequence). V was clipped by 3 bases and J by 3 bases, with 4 bases between them. This CDR3 is built from 12 residues. CDR3 in DNA: TGTGCCAGCAGCCACGGTACAGATACGCAGTATTTT. Its protein product is CASSHGTDTQYF.

This clone is a singleton in its sample. DNA of the CDR3: TGTGCCAGCAGCCCCAGACGTGGGACAGGGGGCGTTATTAAAGAGACCCAGTACTTC. Protein: CASSPRRGTGGVIKETQYF. The V and J genes are TRBV5-4 and TRBJ2-5; TRBD1 agrees at 12 bases. The CDR3 has 19 residues. V dropped 4 bases and J dropped 3; count of bases not matched to a gene: 16. Looked up from germline, CDR1 is SGHNT and CDR2 is YYREEE (reference sequence).

The rearrangement joins TRBV3-1 (or the pseudogene TRBV3-2) to TRBJ2-1; 8 bases fit TRBD2. In germline, CDR1 is LGHDT, CDR2 YNNKEL (reference sequence). V lost 1 base, J lost 7 bases, and 15 bases stayed unmatched. The CDR3 length is 18 residues. The chain's CDR3 is CASSQVRRASGFDNEQFF. The CDR3 DNA reads as TGTGCCAGCAGCCAAGTTCGTCGCGCTAGCGGGTTTGATAATGAGCAGTTCTTC.

This rearrangement joins TRBV6-6 to TRBJ2-1; TRBD2 aligns across 9 bases. With 5 bases clipped from V and 2 bases from J, the junction kept 4 bases outside the gene matches. CDR1 and CDR2 from the germline V gene are MNHNY and SVGAGI (reference sequence). CDR3 length: 15 residues. The CDR3 region has the DNA TGTGCCAGCAGTGATAGCGGGGGACCCTACAATGAGCAGTTCTTC. The encoded protein is CASSDSGGPYNEQFF.

The chain has TRBV9 and TRBJ2-5, with D possibly being TRBD2 (6 bases). V was shortened by 3 bases and J by 2 bases, with 17 bases between the two germline ends. CDR3 length: 16 amino acids. From germline, CDR1 is SGDLS and CDR2 YYNGEE. The CDR3 spells CASSASAAGGQETQYF. For the CDR3, the DNA is TGTGCCAGCAGCGCCTCCGCCGCTGGGGGGCAAGAGACCCAGTACTTC.

The CDR3 DNA is TGTGCCAGCAGCCACTTACTAGCGGGGGGCTACGAGCAGTACTTC. This codes for CASSHLLAGGYEQYF. The genes are TRBV3-1 (or the pseudogene TRBV3-2) and TRBJ2-7, with 12 bases fitting TRBD2. V was pared by 3 bases and J by 3 bases, with 3 bases of the junction left unmatched. The CDR3 runs 15 residues. The germline CDR1 and CDR2 sequences are LGHDT and YNNKEL (reference sequence).

The gene calls are TRBV6-4 and TRBJ2-7; 9 bases are a match to TRBD2. The CDR3 totals 16 residues. After removal of 2 bases from V and 3 bases from J, the junction contained 8 bases not matched to a gene. Per germline, CDR1 MRHNA and CDR2 SNTAGT. The CDR3 DNA sequence: TGTGCCAGCAGTGACACGATAGCGGGGGAACTCTACGAGCAGTACTTC. This codes for CASSDTIAGELYEQYF.

With regard to this clone: Sequence at one end of the junction differs from germline and may be a read error. The chain carries TRBV6-1 and TRBJ1-6; D may be TRBD1 (6 bases). Germline V gene data show CDR1 as MNHNS and CDR2 as SASEGT. The CDR3 has 12 amino acids. In nucleotides, the CDR3 is TGTGCCAGCAGTCAAGCGGACAGCATCCTCCACTTT. Encoded protein: CASSQADSILHF.

The chain combines TRBV19 with TRBJ2-1, with TRBD2 matching 7 bases. This CDR3 has 17 amino acids. Trimming at V came to 3 bases and at J to 7 bases, leaving 15 bases not matched to a gene. CDR1 is LNHDA and CDR2 is SQIVND in the germline V gene (reference sequence). The CDR3 here is CASSIQGVAGPFNEQFF. The CDR3 DNA reads TGTGCCAGTAGTATCCAAGGGGTAGCGGGCCCTTTTAATGAGCAGTTCTTC.

About this clone itself: Sequence at one end of the junction differs from germline and may be a read error. The chain joins TRBV6-5 to TRBJ2-7, with D tentatively TRBD1 (6 bases). Germline V gives CDR1 MNHEY, CDR2 SVGAGI. This CDR3 is 12 amino acids long. CDR3 sequence: CASNLSDRASFF. CDR3 coding DNA: TGTGCCAGCAACCTCTCGGACAGAGCGTCGTTCTTC.

CDR3 region: CATSRDRQAYEQYF. The CDR3, as DNA: TGTGCCACCAGCAGAGACAGGCAAGCCTACGAGCAGTACTTC. The chain couples TRBV15 to TRBJ2-7, with D hard to call. The ends were cut back, 0 bases at V and 2 bases at J, with 8 bases in the middle. Germline assignment: CDR1 LNHNV and CDR2 YYDKDF (reference sequence). CDR3 length equals 14 residues. The whole variable domain, remainder taken from reference TRBV15 and TRBJ2-7, is DAMVIQNPRYQVTQFGKPVTLSCSQTLNHNVMYWYQQKSSQAPKLLFHYYDKDFNNEADTPDNFQSRRPNTSFCFLDIRSPGLGDTAMYLCATSRDRQAYEQYFGPGTRLTVT.

The DNA of the CDR3 is TGTGCCTGGAGTGTCGGACGGTACTCGGGGGAGCTGTTTTTT. Translation gives CAWSVGRYSGELFF. The chain employs TRBV30 and TRBJ2-2; D gene uncertain. The germline V and J ends were trimmed by 0 bases and 8 bases, with 13 bases remaining between them. The CDR3 runs 14 residues. Looked up from germline, CDR1 is GTSNPN and CDR2 is SVGIG (reference sequence). Drawing the rest from reference TRBV30 and TRBJ2-2, the complete variable domain is SQTIHQWPATLVQPVGSPLSLECTVEGTSNPNLYWYRQAAGRGLQLLFYSVGIGQISSEVPQNLSASRPQDRQFILSSKKLLLSDSGFYLCAWSVGRYSGELFFGEGSRLTVL.

This clone came up a few times. This chain links TRBV11-3 with TRBJ2-3; the D is unclear. With 1 base removed from V and 1 base from J, the gap between germline ends came to 9 bases. The CDR3 consists of 15 residues. Per the germline V gene, CDR1 is SGHNT and CDR2 is YENEEA. As DNA, the CDR3 is TGTGCCAGCAGCTTAGTCTTGCGCCGCACAGATACGCAGTATTTT. Protein sequence: CASSLVLRRTDTQYF.

The gene calls are TRBV5-1 and TRBJ1-1, with D possibly being TRBD1 (6 bases). The CDR3 sequence is 15 residues long. Deletions cut 0 bases from V and 4 bases from J, with 13 bases between. Germline V CDR1 and CDR2: SGHRS, YFSETQ. The CDR3: CASSLASQGSTEAFF. In DNA form, the CDR3 reads TGCGCCAGCAGCTTGGCATCCCAGGGGTCCACTGAAGCTTTCTTT.

The rearrangement uses TRBV30 and TRBJ2-1; unclear D gene. The CDR3 contains 13 residues. Trimming removed 0 bases from V and 3 bases from J, with 6 bases in between. Germline values: CDR1 GTSNPN, CDR2 SVGIG (reference sequence). The CDR3 here is CAWSVGSYNEQFF. CDR3 nucleotides: TGTGCCTGGAGTGTCGGAAGCTACAATGAGCAGTTCTTC.

The genes are TRBV12-5 and TRBJ2-3; TRBD2 matches 10 bases. V lost 1 base to trimming and J lost 6 bases; unmatched junction nucleotides: 1. The germline V gene has CDR1 LGHNT and CDR2 FRNRAP. The CDR3 sequence is 14 residues long. The CDR3 DNA is TGTGCTAGTGGTTTGGGGACTAGCGGCGATACGCAGTATTTT. This translates into CASGLGTSGDTQYF.

The chain has TRBV2 and TRBJ2-6; 10 bases map to TRBD1. The CDR3 length is 15 residues. The V gene's germline CDR1 is SNHLY and CDR2 FYNNEI. The V and J ends lost 11 bases and 0 bases, in that order; junction bases with no gene match: 4. CDR3 protein: CAGTGVPSGANVLTF. CDR3 nucleotides: TGTGCCGGGACAGGGGTCCCCTCTGGGGCCAACGTCCTGACTTTC.